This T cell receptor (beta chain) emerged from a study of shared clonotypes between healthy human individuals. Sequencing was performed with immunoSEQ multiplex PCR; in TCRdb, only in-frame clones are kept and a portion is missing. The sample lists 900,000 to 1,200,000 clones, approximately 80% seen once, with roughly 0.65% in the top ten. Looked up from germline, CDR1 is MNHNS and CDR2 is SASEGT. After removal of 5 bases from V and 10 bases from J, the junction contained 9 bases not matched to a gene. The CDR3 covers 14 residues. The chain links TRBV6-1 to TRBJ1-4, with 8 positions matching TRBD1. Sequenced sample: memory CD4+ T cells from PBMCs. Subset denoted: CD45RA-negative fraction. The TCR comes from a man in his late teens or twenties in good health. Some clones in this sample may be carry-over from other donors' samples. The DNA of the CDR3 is TGTGCCAGCAGTCGACGGGGACAGGTGGGAAAACTGTTTTTT. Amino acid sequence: CASSRRGQVGKLFF.